These 20 T cell receptor beta chains were all obtained from the same sample, sequenced in a study of blood T cell repertoires in COVID-19. Sequencing was performed with immunoSEQ multiplex PCR; in TCRdb, only in-frame clones are kept and a portion is missing. This table holds over 300,000 clones, more than 70% found once. Sequences were obtained from peripheral blood. Receptors originate from a woman between 50 and 59 years old with acute or convalescent COVID-19.

The gene calls are TRBV15 and TRBJ2-5; D gene ambiguous. V was clipped by 4 bases and J by 5 bases, with 11 bases between them. The germline CDR1 and CDR2 sequences are LNHNV and YYDKDF (reference sequence). CDR3 length: 13 amino acids. CDR3 in amino acids: CATSIRLLETQYF. CDR3 DNA sequence: TGTGCCACCAGCATCAGGCTTCTGGAGACCCAGTACTTC.

V gene TRBV27 combines with J gene TRBJ2-3; possibly TRBD1 for D (6 bases). The germline CDR1 and CDR2 sequences are MNHEY and SMNVEV (reference sequence). This CDR3 is 18 amino acids long. V lost 2 bases and J lost 5, with 23 bases in between. The CDR3 bases are TGTGCCAGCAGTTTAAGGTTTCAACAGGGAATTTGGAAAGATACGCAGTATTTT. Amino acids: CASSLRFQQGIWKDTQYF.

V usage is TRBV12-2 and J usage is TRBJ1-1; TRBD1 reflects the table's D call only, with no check against the DNA. TRBV12-2 is a recognized pseudogene. This CDR3 has 15 residues. CDR3 in DNA: TGTGCAAGTCGCTCCCTGACAGGATCGAACACTGAAGCTTTCTTT. Residues: CASRSLTGSNTEAFF.

The count of this clone is one. The rearrangement links TRBV7-2 to TRBJ1-5; no reliable D call. Trimming removed 5 bases at V and 0 bases at J, with 11 bases between. Germline loops: CDR1 SGHTA, CDR2 FQGNSA. The CDR3 contains 15 residues. Here the CDR3 DNA reads TGTGCCAGCAGCCCTTCGGGGTATAGCAATCAGCCCCAGCATTTT. Residues: CASSPSGYSNQPQHF. Variable domain in full (rest from reference TRBV7-2 and TRBJ1-5): GAGVSQSPSNKVTEKGKDVELRCDPISGHTALYWYRQSLGQGLEFLIYFQGNSAPDKSGLPSDRFSAERTGGSVSTLTIQRTQQEDSAVYLCASSPSGYSNQPQHFGDGTRLSIL.

This clone showed up just a few times. This chain links TRBV24-1 with TRBJ1-2; TRBD1 is a possible D gene (5 bases). The CDR3 contains 14 residues. V was cut by 5 bases and J by 7 bases, with 16 bases left in between. Germline V gene data show CDR1 as KGHDR and CDR2 as SFDVKD. CDR3 nucleotide sequence: TGTGCCACCAGTGGGTCAAGGGGAGGTGGTGGCTACACCTTC. Its protein product is CATSGSRGGGGYTF.

This sequence joins TRBV21-1 and TRBJ2-1; the D call of TRBD1 is as the table states it, not checked on the DNA. TRBV21-1 is shown as a pseudogene. The CDR3 spans 15 residues. CDR3 nucleotide sequence: TGTGCCAGCAGCATGGGGGGACAGGGGAGCGATGAGCAGTTCTTC. This codes for CASSMGGQGSDEQFF.

The J gene is TRBJ1-3, the V gene TRBV18; no clear D gene. The CDR3 sequence is 13 residues long. V lost 8 bases and J lost 0, with 8 bases in between. The germline V gene encodes CDR1 KGHSH and CDR2 LQKENI. This CDR3 reads CASKPSSGNTIYF. CDR3 bases: TGTGCCAGCAAACCGAGCTCTGGAAACACCATATATTTT. Complete variable domain (other parts from reference TRBV18 and TRBJ1-3): NAGVMQNPRHLVRRRGQEARLRCSPMKGHSHVYWYRQLPEEGLKFMVYLQKENIIDESGMPKERFSAEFPKEGPSILRIQQVVRGDSAAYFCASKPSSGNTIYFGEGSWLTVV.

This clone appeared a few times. The V call is TRBV6-5, the J call TRBJ2-7; tentatively, D is TRBD2 (5 bases). This CDR3 spans 14 amino acids. CDR1 and CDR2 (germline): MNHEY, SVGAGI. Trimming cost V 5 bases and J 1 base, with 12 bases left between them. Written as DNA, the CDR3 is TGTGCCAGCAGTATTAGCGTTTTGTCCTACGAGCAGTACTTC. This gives the protein CASSISVLSYEQYF.

The chain combines TRBV7-9 with TRBJ1-1; D gene unclear. The length of the CDR3 is 11 residues. The V gene lost 2 bases and the J gene lost 8 bases, with 6 bases spanning the gap. Looked up from germline, CDR1 is SEHNR and CDR2 is FQNEAQ (reference sequence). The CDR3 sequence is CASSLTQEAFF. Written as DNA, the CDR3 is TGTGCCAGCAGCTTAACCCAGGAAGCTTTCTTT.

This CDR3 reads CASSLWGLAEYEQYF. Written as DNA, the CDR3 is TGTGCCAGCTCCCTTTGGGGACTAGCGGAGTACGAGCAGTACTTC. V is TRBV27 and J is TRBJ2-7, with 11 bases fitting TRBD2. The ends lost 8 bases at V and 4 bases at J; junction bases unmatched: 10. CDR3 length: 15 residues. Germline lookup yields CDR1 MNHEY and CDR2 SMNVEV (reference sequence).

This sequence joins TRBV19 and TRBJ1-6; D gene unclear. Germline V CDR1 and CDR2: LNHDA, SQIVND (reference sequence). V shed 6 bases and J shed 5 bases, with 5 bases lying between them. The CDR3 contains 12 residues. CDR3 DNA: TGTGCCAGTAGCCTTAATAATTCACCCCTCCACTTT. It encodes CASSLNNSPLHF.

In this sample, this clone turned up once. The chain has TRBV5-1 and TRBJ2-1, with a possible D match to TRBD2 (6 bases). This CDR3 has 14 amino acids. Trimming took 1 base from V and 4 from J, leaving 9 bases between them. Per germline, CDR1 SGHRS and CDR2 YFSETQ. This CDR3 reads CASSLKEGYNEQFF. In nucleotides, the CDR3 is TGCGCCAGCAGCTTGAAGGAGGGATACAATGAGCAGTTCTTC.

The J gene is TRBJ1-3, the V gene TRBV28; D is ambiguous. Germline V gene lookup returns CDR1 MDHEN and CDR2 SYDVKM. This CDR3 has 13 amino acids. V lost 6 bases and J 0 bases, leaving 6 bases between the germline ends. The CDR3 DNA reads as TGTGCCAGCAGACTACTCTCTGGAAACACCATATATTTT. Translated, it gives CASRLLSGNTIYF.

V gene TRBV18 combines with J gene TRBJ1-6; possibly TRBD1 for D (5 bases). The CDR3 has 18 amino acids. Trimming removed 1 base at V and 5 bases at J, with 18 bases between. Per the germline V gene, CDR1 is KGHSH and CDR2 is LQKENI. The CDR3 here is CASSPRGSGGADNSPLHF. CDR3 DNA: TGTGCCAGCTCACCACGAGGGTCAGGAGGGGCCGATAATTCACCCCTCCACTTT.

The chain employs TRBV5-5 and TRBJ2-3; 7 positions match TRBD2. The CDR3 runs 15 residues. Germline V gene data show CDR1 as SGHKS and CDR2 as YYEKEE (reference sequence). Losses at the gene ends were 3 bases for V and 3 bases for J; bases not matched to a gene: 7. The chain's CDR3 is CASSSVGGFTDTQYF. CDR3 coding DNA: TGTGCCAGCAGCTCGGTCGGGGGGTTTACAGATACGCAGTATTTT.

A remark on this clone: Other DNA sequences in the same sample also yield this CDR3. This chain uses TRBV11-3 with TRBJ2-7; 7 nucleotides align to TRBD2. The CDR3 is 14 residues long. CDR1 SGHNT and CDR2 YENEEA come from the germline V gene. Trimming took 1 base from V and 3 from J; bases not matched to a gene: 3. CDR3 protein: CASSLGGGSYEQYF. CDR3 DNA: TGTGCCAGCAGCTTAGGAGGCGGGAGCTACGAGCAGTACTTC.

V is TRBV24-1 and J is TRBJ2-7; 15 positions agree with TRBD2. V was clipped by 3 bases and J by 3 bases; unmatched bases: 5. The CDR3 is 17 amino acids. Germline CDR1 KGHDR, CDR2 SFDVKD. DNA for the CDR3: TGTGCCACCAGTGATCCCAGGACTAGCGGGAGGGTCTACGAGCAGTACTTC. It specifies CATSDPRTSGRVYEQYF.

In its sample, this clone was seen once. The chain's CDR3 is CASRRHLGPGSNSPLHF. In DNA, the CDR3 is TGTGCCAGCAGGCGGCACCTGGGACCCGGGAGCAATTCACCCCTCCACTTT. V gene TRBV28 combines with J gene TRBJ1-6; tentatively, D is TRBD1 (5 bases). V was shortened by 6 bases and J by 7 bases, with 22 bases between the two germline ends. There are 17 residues in the CDR3. Germline-derived CDR1 and CDR2 are MDHEN and SYDVKM.

The chain employs TRBV3-1 (or the pseudogene TRBV3-2) and TRBJ1-1, with TRBD1 matching 7 bases. V lost 5 bases to trimming and J lost 4 bases; unmatched junction nucleotides: 7. The CDR3 length is 14 residues. Germline V CDR1 and CDR2: LGHDT, YNNKEL (reference sequence). The DNA of the CDR3 is TGTGCCAGCAGCTGGGGACAGACGAGCACTGAAGCTTTCTTT. Its translation: CASSWGQTSTEAFF.

This clone has a handful of counts. The chain employs TRBV19 and TRBJ2-7, with 7 positions matching TRBD2. Germline V CDR1 and CDR2: LNHDA, SQIVND (reference sequence). The CDR3 has 13 amino acids. Germline trimming cut 6 bases from V and 2 bases from J; bases unmatched to any gene: 4. The CDR3 region has the DNA TGTGCCAGTAGGGGGGGGATTACCTACGAGCAGTACTTC. Protein sequence: CASRGGITYEQYF.